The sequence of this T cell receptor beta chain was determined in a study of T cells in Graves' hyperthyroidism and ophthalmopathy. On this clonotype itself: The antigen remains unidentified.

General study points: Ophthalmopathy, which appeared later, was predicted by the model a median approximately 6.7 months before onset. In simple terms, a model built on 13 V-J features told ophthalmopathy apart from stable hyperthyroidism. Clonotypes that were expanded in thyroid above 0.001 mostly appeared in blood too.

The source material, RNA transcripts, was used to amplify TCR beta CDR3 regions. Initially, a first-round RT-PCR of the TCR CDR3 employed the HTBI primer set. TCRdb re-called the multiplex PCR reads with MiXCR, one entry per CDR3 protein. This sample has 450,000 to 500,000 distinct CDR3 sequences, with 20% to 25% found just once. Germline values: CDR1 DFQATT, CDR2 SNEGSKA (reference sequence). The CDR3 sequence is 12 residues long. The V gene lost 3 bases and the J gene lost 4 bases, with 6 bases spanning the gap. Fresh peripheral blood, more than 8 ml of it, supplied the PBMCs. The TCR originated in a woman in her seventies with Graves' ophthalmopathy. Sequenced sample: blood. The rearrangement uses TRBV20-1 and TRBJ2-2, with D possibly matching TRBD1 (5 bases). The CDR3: CSASGATGELFF. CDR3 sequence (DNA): TGCAGTGCTAGTGGGGCCACCGGGGAGCTGTTTTTT.